Detailed here is one TCR beta chain. The sample comes from a study of blood T cell repertoires in COVID-19. Overall study context: The United States, Italy and Spain supplied acute and convalescent COVID-19 samples. Nucleic acid was either cDNA or gDNA, and it came from T cells, B-cell-depleted T cells, or PBMCs.

In the authors' methods: Scientists estimated how many nucleated cells there were by amplifying reference gene primers. Libraries were prepared by immunoSEQ multiplex PCR; TCRdb keeps only in-frame clonotypes and omits some of them. V and J calls plus clone size are reproduced from that table; the DNA served to infer D and trimming. The table records fewer than 90,000 clones, about 86% of them present only once. Sequencing was done on a sample of peripheral blood. The clonotype originates from a woman of 80 years or more with active or convalescent COVID-19.

The CDR3 is CASSPGLAGGQGTDTQYF. The CDR3 coding sequence is TGTGCCAGCTCACCCGGACTAGCGGGGGGGCAGGGCACAGATACGCAGTATTTT. This chain uses TRBV18 with TRBJ2-3, with 15 bases aligning to TRBD2. This CDR3 is built from 18 residues. Germline loops: CDR1 KGHSH, CDR2 LQKENI. V gave up 3 bases and J gave up 1 base; unmatched junction bases: 5.